These 17 T cell receptor beta chains came from one sample sequenced in a study of identical twins. TCRdb reanalysed the 5' RACE reads using MiXCR and keeps one entry per CDR3 protein. The data show 690,000 or so distinct CDR3 sequences, under 9% seen once. This same sample was also part of a study on yellow fever vaccine responses in identical twins.

Sequencing was performed on PBMCs. These receptors all stem from a woman aged 18 to 35 in good health.

A few counts support this clonotype. This sequence joins TRBV6-1 and TRBJ2-1, with D uncertain. There are 15 residues in the CDR3. Trimming pared 6 bases from V and 0 bases from J, leaving 12 bases between. Germline V gene lookup returns CDR1 MNHNS and CDR2 SASEGT. CDR3 amino acids: CASRPDWSSYNEQFF. The CDR3 DNA follows: TGTGCCAGCAGACCCGACTGGAGCTCCTACAATGAGCAGTTCTTC.

This clonotype was seen ten or more times. The chain couples TRBV20-1 to TRBJ1-3, with D hard to call. In germline, CDR1 is DFQATT, CDR2 SNEGSKA (reference sequence). Trimming took off 2 bases at V and 1 base at J, with 6 bases between the two ends. This CDR3 region has 13 residues. The CDR3 coding sequence is TGCAGTGCTAGATTACTGTCTGGAAACACCATATATTTT. Its protein is CSARLLSGNTIYF.

This clonotype was observed a few times. This chain joins TRBV7-3 and TRBJ2-2; tentative D call: TRBD1 (6 bases). The V and J ends lost 5 bases and 7 bases respectively, with 17 bases between them. Germline assignment: CDR1 SGHTA and CDR2 FQGTGA. The CDR3 runs to 15 residues. The CDR3 sequence: CASSRVGANGGELFF. DNA of the CDR3: TGTGCCAGCAGCCGCGTGGGGGCGAACGGCGGGGAGCTGTTTTTT.

V gene TRBV25-1 combines with J gene TRBJ2-5; perhaps TRBD2 as D (5 bases). Germline loops: CDR1 MGHDK, CDR2 SYGVNS. This CDR3 has 17 amino acids. Trimming pared 3 bases from V and 3 bases from J, leaving 20 bases between. The CDR3 DNA reads TGTGCCAGCAGTGACGTAACGCTTCGCCGGCGGGAAGAGACCCAGTACTTC. Its protein is CASSDVTLRRREETQYF.

This clonotype was detected only a few times. The chain has TRBV9 and TRBJ1-2; no clear D gene. Germline assignment: CDR1 SGDLS and CDR2 YYNGEE. The CDR3 is 14 amino acids. Between the trimmed V and J ends, which lost 4 bases and 4 bases, there was a span of 14 bases. The CDR3 region is CASSPRHLSYGYTF. DNA of the CDR3: TGTGCCAGCAGCCCGAGACACCTCTCCTATGGCTACACCTTC.

This clonotype has a handful of counts. V and J are TRBV28 and TRBJ2-5, with 7 positions matching TRBD1. The germline V gene has CDR1 MDHEN and CDR2 SYDVKM. This CDR3 has 14 residues. V gave up 2 bases and J gave up 5 bases; unmatched junction bases: 5. CDR3 residues: CASSLHDRVETQYF. The CDR3 DNA sequence: TGTGCCAGCAGTTTACACGACAGGGTTGAGACCCAGTACTTC.

This clonotype has only a few counts. The chain has TRBV21-1 and TRBJ2-7; TRBD1, the table's D call, lacks a check against the DNA. TRBV21-1 is noted as a pseudogene. This CDR3 has 18 residues. CDR3 coding DNA: TGTGCCAGCAGAAAAGACAGGGTTGAAAATCGGAGCTCCTACGAGCAGTACTTC. Translation: CASRKDRVENRSSYEQYF.

The J gene is TRBJ2-2, the V gene TRBV30; D perhaps matches TRBD1 (5 bases). The CDR3 runs 13 residues. CDR1 and CDR2 from the germline V gene are GTSNPN and SVGIG (reference sequence). The V gene lost 8 bases and the J gene lost 6 bases, with 16 bases spanning the gap. Written as DNA, the CDR3 is TGTGCCCACACTGAACAGGCGGCCGGGGAGCTGTTTTTT. Translation: CAHTEQAAGELFF.

In nucleotides, the CDR3 is TGTGCCAGCAGCACCGCCCTCCAAGAGACCCAGTACTTC. Translation: CASSTALQETQYF. The chain recombines TRBV27 with TRBJ2-5, with D hard to call. The germline V gene has CDR1 MNHEY and CDR2 SMNVEV (reference sequence). The CDR3 has 13 amino acids. Trimming removed 6 bases from V and 1 base from J, with 9 bases in between.

In this sample, this clonotype turned up many times. The J gene is TRBJ1-6, the V gene TRBV28; unclear D gene. The CDR3 covers 15 residues. The V gene's germline CDR1 is MDHEN and CDR2 SYDVKM. Trimming took 8 bases from V and 5 from J, leaving 16 bases between them. CDR3 nucleotides: TGTGCCAGCGGGGTCCCCGAGAGCCATAATTCACCCCTCCACTTT. Translating it yields CASGVPESHNSPLHF.

This clonotype was found a few times. The chain uses TRBV20-1 and TRBJ2-7; tentatively, D is TRBD2 (5 bases). CDR3 size: 15 residues. The ends were cut back, 3 bases at V and 4 bases at J, with 19 bases in the middle. From germline, CDR1 is DFQATT and CDR2 SNEGSKA (reference sequence). The CDR3 nucleotides read TGCAGTGCTAGCGTCCGTCCGGGATCCCGATACGAGCAGTACTTC. Protein product: CSASVRPGSRYEQYF.

This clonotype was detected a few times. The chain carries TRBV29-1 and TRBJ2-1; 10 bases align to TRBD2. The CDR3 runs to 13 residues. The V gene end was trimmed by 5 bases and the J gene end by 4 bases; junction bases not matched to a gene: 2. Germline V gene sequence: CDR1 SQVTM, CDR2 ANQGSEA. In DNA form, the CDR3 reads TGCAGCGTTACTAGCGGGAATTACAATGAGCAGTTCTTC. This translates into CSVTSGNYNEQFF.

This clonotype has just a few counts. This chain joins TRBV29-1 and TRBJ2-1, with 13 nucleotides matching TRBD2. Germline lookup yields CDR1 SQVTM and CDR2 ANQGSEA. J gave up 5 bases and V 4 bases, and 2 bases lay outside the gene matches. CDR3 length: 14 amino acids. The CDR3 spells CSVVGTSGDNEQFF. CDR3 sequence (DNA): TGCAGCGTTGTAGGGACTAGCGGGGACAATGAGCAGTTCTTC.

The sample holds many counts of this clonotype. CDR3 protein: CATSDRVSYEQYF. The CDR3 DNA sequence: TGTGCCACTTCGGACAGGGTCTCCTACGAGCAGTACTTC. The V gene is TRBV24-1, the J gene TRBJ2-7; 8 nucleotides agree with TRBD1. Germline V gene lookup returns CDR1 KGHDR and CDR2 SFDVKD. The CDR3 loop spans 13 amino acids. With V trimmed by 10 bases and J by 0 bases, 4 bases remained unmatched.

The chain has TRBV7-9 and TRBJ2-2, with TRBD2 identical over 12 bases. The CDR3 is made up of 17 amino acids. Trimming removed 5 bases from V and 8 bases from J; junction bases left unmatched: 12. Germline V gene sequence: CDR1 SEHNR, CDR2 FQNEAQ (reference sequence). CDR3 protein: CASSPQLAGGPVGELFF. In DNA form, the CDR3 reads TGTGCCAGCAGCCCCCAACTAGCGGGAGGACCTGTGGGGGAGCTGTTTTTT.

This clonotype was picked up many times. The V and J genes are TRBV20-1 and TRBJ1-4, with TRBD1 identical over 9 bases. The CDR3 has 13 amino acids. Germline V lookup: CDR1 DFQATT, CDR2 SNEGSKA (reference sequence). J was trimmed by 5 bases and V by 6 bases; bases with no gene match: 4. The CDR3 nucleotides read TGCAGTGCGCGGGACAGGGTGAATGAAAAACTGTTTTTT. Translating it yields CSARDRVNEKLFF.

This clonotype was seen repeatedly, ten times or more. The J gene is TRBJ1-1, the V gene TRBV11-3, with TRBD1 identical over 7 bases. The V gene end was trimmed by 2 bases and the J gene end by 2 bases; junction bases not matched to a gene: 5. Germline V lookup: CDR1 SGHNT, CDR2 YENEEA. The CDR3 has 15 residues. The CDR3, as DNA: TGTGCCAGCAGCTTATCGGGACAGACAAACACTGAAGCTTTCTTT. Translating gives CASSLSGQTNTEAFF.